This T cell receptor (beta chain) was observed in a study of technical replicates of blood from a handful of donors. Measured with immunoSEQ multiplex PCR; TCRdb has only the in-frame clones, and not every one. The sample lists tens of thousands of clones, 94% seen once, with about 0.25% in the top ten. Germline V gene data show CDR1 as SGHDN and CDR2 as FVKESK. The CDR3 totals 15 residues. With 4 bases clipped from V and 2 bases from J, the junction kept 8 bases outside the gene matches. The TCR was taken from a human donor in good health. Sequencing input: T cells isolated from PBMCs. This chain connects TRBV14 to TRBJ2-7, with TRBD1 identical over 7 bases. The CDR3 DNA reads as TGTGCCAGCAGCCCCATACGGACAGGCCCCTACGAGCAGTACTTC. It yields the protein CASSPIRTGPYEQYF.